Detailed here is one T cell receptor beta chain. The data derive from a study of cytomegalovirus exposure and HLA in healthy donors. In the PCR, 60 Vbeta and 13 Jbeta primers were used. Some clones are missing from TCRdb's copy, which holds only in-frame ones; the method was immunoSEQ multiplex PCR. The sample lists 150,000 to 160,000 clones, approximately 80% occurring once. The source is a woman in her 40s in good health and CMV-seronegative. Sequencing used PBMCs.

This chain's CDR3 is CASSEAQGVSPLHF. The CDR3 coding sequence is TGTGCCAGCAGTGAAGCACAGGGGGTATCACCCCTCCACTTT. The chain has TRBV6-1 and TRBJ1-6; 8 bases agree with TRBD1. CDR3 length equals 14 residues. V was clipped by 0 bases and J by 10 bases; unmatched bases: 2. Per the germline V gene, CDR1 is MNHNS and CDR2 is SASEGT.